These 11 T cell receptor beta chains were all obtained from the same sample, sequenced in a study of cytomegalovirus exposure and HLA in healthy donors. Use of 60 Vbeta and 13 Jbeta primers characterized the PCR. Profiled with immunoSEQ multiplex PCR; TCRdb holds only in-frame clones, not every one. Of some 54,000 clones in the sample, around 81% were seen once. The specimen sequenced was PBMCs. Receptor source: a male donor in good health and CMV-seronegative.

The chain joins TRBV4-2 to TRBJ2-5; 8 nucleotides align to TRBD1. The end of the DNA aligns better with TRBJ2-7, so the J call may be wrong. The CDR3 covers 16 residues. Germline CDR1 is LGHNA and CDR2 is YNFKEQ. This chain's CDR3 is CASSQSRDRGNYEQYF. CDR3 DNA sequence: TGTGCCAGCAGCCAGAGTCGAGACAGGGGTAATTACGAGCAGTACTTC.

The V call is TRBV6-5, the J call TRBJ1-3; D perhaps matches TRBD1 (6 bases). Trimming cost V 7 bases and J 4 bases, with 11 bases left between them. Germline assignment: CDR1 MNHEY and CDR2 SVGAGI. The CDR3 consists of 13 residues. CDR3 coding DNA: TGTGCCAGCACCGGGACAACCGGAAACACCATATATTTT. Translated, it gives CASTGTTGNTIYF.

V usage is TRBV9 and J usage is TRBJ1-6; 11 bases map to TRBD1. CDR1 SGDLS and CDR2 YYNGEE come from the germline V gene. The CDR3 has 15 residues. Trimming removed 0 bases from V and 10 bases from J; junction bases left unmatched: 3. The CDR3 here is CASSVEGQGESPLHF. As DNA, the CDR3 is TGTGCCAGCAGCGTAGAGGGACAGGGGGAATCACCCCTCCACTTT.

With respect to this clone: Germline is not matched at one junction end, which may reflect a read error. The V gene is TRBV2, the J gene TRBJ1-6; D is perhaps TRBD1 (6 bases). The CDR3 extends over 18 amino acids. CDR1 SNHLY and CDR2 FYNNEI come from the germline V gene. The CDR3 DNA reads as TGTGCCAGCAGTGAAGGGGGGGGGCAGGGCGAAAGGAATTTACCCCTCCACTTT. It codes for CASSEGGGQGERNLPLHF.

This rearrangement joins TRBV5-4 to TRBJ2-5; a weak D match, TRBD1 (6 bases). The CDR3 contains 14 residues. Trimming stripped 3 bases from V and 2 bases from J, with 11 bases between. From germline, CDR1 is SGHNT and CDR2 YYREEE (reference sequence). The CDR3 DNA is TGTGCCAGCAGCTCAGCAGGGACACAAGAGACCCAGTACTTC. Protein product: CASSSAGTQETQYF.

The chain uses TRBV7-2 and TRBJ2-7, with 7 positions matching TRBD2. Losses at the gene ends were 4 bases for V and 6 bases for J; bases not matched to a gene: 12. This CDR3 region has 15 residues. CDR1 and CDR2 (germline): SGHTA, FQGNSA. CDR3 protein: CASSSGGTGGVEQYF. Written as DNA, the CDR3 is TGTGCCAGCAGCTCCGGGGGGACTGGGGGAGTCGAGCAGTACTTC. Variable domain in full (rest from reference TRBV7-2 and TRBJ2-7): GAGVSQSPSNKVTEKGKDVELRCDPISGHTALYWYRQSLGQGLEFLIYFQGNSAPDKSGLPSDRFSAERTGGSVSTLTIQRTQQEDSAVYLCASSSGGTGGVEQYFGPGTRLTVT.

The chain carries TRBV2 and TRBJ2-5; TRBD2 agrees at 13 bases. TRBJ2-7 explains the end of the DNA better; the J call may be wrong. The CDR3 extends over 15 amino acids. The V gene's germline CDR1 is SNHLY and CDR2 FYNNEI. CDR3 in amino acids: CASKGLAGYGTEQYF. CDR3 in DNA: TGTGCCAGCAAGGGACTAGCGGGGTATGGAACCGAGCAGTACTTC.

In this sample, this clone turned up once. This chain's CDR3 is CASSDRDRGLTDTQYF. CDR3 sequence (DNA): TGTGCCAGCAGCGACCGGGACAGGGGCCTCACAGATACGCAGTATTTT. The chain couples TRBV11-2 to TRBJ2-3; 10 nucleotides align to TRBD1. CDR3 size: 16 residues. Trimming cost V 5 bases and J 2 bases; bases outside gene matches: 7. The germline CDR1 and CDR2 sequences are SGHAT and FQNNGV. Supplemented by reference TRBV11-2 and TRBJ2-3, the full variable domain reads EAGVAQSPRYKIIEKRQSVAFWCNPISGHATLYWYQQILGQGPKLLIQFQNNGVVDDSQLPKDRFSAERLKGVDSTLKIQPAKLEDSAVYLCASSDRDRGLTDTQYFGPGTRLTVL.

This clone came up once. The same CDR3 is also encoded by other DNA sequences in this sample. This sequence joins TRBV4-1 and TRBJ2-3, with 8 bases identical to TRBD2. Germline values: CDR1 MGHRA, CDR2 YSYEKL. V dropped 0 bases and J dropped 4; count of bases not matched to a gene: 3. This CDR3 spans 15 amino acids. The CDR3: CASSQEAGGSDTQYF. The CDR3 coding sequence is TGCGCCAGCAGCCAAGAGGCGGGGGGTTCAGATACGCAGTATTTT.

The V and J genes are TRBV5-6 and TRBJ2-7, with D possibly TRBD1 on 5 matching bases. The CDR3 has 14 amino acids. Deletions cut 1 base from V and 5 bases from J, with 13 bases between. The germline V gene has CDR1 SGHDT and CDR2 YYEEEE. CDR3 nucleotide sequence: TGTGCCAGCAGCTTGCCCGGACAAGGGGACGAGCAGTACTTC. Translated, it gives CASSLPGQGDEQYF.

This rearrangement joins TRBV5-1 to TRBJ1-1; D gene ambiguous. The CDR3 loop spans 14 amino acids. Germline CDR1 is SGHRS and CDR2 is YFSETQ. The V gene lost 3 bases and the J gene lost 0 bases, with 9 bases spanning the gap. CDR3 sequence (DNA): TGCGCCAGCAGCTACGGGAGCATGAACACTGAAGCTTTCTTT. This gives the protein CASSYGSMNTEAFF.